The present entry profiles one T cell receptor (beta chain) with its context. It has no known antigen specificity. No clone much larger than this one lies a single base away; base qualities are absent. The sample comes from a study of response to subunit inactivated influenza vaccine (dated by TCRdb to the late 2010s). Study-wide context: To follow how T cells responded to a trivalent subunit inactivated influenza vaccine, the researchers relied on deep quantitative profiling of the T cell receptor repertoire. Beyond this particular receptor, the publication reports: According to the authors, only a limited number of new T cells may be recruited by each seasonal influenza vaccination.

Receptor amplification or capture employed RT-PCR. The run used an Illumina HiSeq 2500. TCRdb itself trimmed the public reads at Q25 with fastp, ran MiXCR and retained productive beta chains. Every entry covers one CDR3 protein and lists the most common genes and DNA from its rows. The sample table shows hundreds of thousands of distinct CDR3 sequences, and approximately 11% are seen once. The ten largest clonotypes hold approximately 10% of the sample. The sample was also reused in another study, on T cells expressing NK-cell markers. As described in the second report: 5'RACE template switching, by which a universal primer site and unique molecular identifiers were added, was used to make TCR beta cDNA libraries. Three sorted T-cell subsets (CD3+CD56+NKG2C+, CD3+CD56+NKG2C- and CD3+CD56-NKG2C+) from about 8 donors had their TCR beta-chain repertoires profiled. Of the eight sequenced donors, seven were found to be HCMV-seropositive and one was found to be HCMV-seronegative. To restrict sorting to alphabetaTCR-expressing T cells, an anti-gammadeltaTCR antibody was added in several experiments. In more than 5 donors, the dominant CD3+CD56+NKG2C+ clonotypes were found to rank among the top 10 CD8+ clonotypes and to make up about 1.0-8% of CD8+ T cells. Those dominant clonotypes were again the most abundant among CD3+CD56-NKG2C+ cells in four donors, at about 28.3-65%. It remained unclear whether the expanded NKG2C-expressing T cell clones were specific for HCMV antigens. All eight donors whose samples were sequenced were randomly selected healthy volunteers, three of them men and five women. To determine HCMV serostatus, a commercial ELISA kit was used to detect HCMV-specific IgG in serum. Ficoll density gradient centrifugation was used to isolate peripheral blood mononuclear cells from blood. Bulk peripheral blood T-cell repertoires were additionally sequenced from unsorted PBMC for several donors. cDNA synthesis was primed from the TCR beta constant segment and was followed by two successive PCR amplification steps. Libraries were sequenced as 2 x 150 bp reads on Illumina HiSeq 2000/2500, MiSeq or NextSeq. MIGEC was used to demultiplex reads and group the reads by UMI, and MiTCR was used to assemble and quantify clonotypes. Only TCR cDNA sequences supported by at least two reads were kept to exclude erroneous sequences. Downstream repertoire analysis used the tcR package, and clonotypes were matched across fractions by CDR3 nucleotide sequence plus V segment. VDJmatch was used to annotate antigen specificity against VDJdb, with one amino acid substitution allowed in CDR3.

The clonotype originates from a middle-aged man who received an inactivated influenza vaccine. Donor details come from another sample of the same person, matched by shared clones. The sequenced sample was PBMCs from blood, obtained on the day of vaccination.

The CDR3 is CASSRERTKNTDTQYF. The base sequence is TGCGCCAGCAGCCGGGAGAGGACTAAGAACACAGATACGCAGTATTTT. In this chain, TRBV4-3 is recombined with TRBJ2-3, and possibly TRBD2, on 6 matching bases. The germline V gene sets CDR1 to LGHNA and CDR2 to YSLEER. The CDR3 goes from the cysteine to the phenylalanine over 16 residues. This entry keeps only the CDR3 DNA: 48 bases, framed from base 1. Deletion took 4 bases off V and 2 bases off J, with a span of 16 bases between the germline ends.